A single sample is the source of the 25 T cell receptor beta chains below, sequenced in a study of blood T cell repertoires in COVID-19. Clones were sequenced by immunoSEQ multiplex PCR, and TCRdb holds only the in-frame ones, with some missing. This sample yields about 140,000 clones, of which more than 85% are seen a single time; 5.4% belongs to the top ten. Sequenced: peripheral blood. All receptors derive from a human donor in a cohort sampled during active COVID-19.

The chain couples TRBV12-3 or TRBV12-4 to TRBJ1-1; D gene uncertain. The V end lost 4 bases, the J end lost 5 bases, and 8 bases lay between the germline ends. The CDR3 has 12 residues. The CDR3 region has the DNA TGTGCCAGCAGTTCCTCTCAGACTGAAGCTTTCTTT. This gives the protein CASSSSQTEAFF.

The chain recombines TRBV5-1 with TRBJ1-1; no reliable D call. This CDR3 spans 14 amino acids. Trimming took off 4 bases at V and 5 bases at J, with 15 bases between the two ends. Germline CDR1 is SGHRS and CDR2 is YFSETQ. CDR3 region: CASSPSRGRTEAFF. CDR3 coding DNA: TGCGCCAGCAGCCCCAGCAGAGGGCGGACTGAAGCTTTCTTT. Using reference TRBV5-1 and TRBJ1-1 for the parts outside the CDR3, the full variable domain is KAGVTQTPRYLIKTRGQQVTLSCSPISGHRSVSWYQQTPGQGLQFLFEYFSETQRNKGNFPGRFSGRQFSNSRSEMNVSTLELGDSALYLCASSPSRGRTEAFFGQGTRLTVV.

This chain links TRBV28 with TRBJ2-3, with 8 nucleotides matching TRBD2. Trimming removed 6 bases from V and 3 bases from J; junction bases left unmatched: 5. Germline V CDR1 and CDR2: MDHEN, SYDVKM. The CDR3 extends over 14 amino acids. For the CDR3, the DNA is TGTGCCAGCAGCCCCGGGGGGGCGACAGATACGCAGTATTTT. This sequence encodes CASSPGGATDTQYF.

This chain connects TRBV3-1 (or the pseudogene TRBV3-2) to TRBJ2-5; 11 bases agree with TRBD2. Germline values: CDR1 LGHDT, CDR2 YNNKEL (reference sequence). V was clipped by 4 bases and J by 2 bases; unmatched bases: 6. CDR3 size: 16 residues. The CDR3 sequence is CASSPAGTSGQETQYF. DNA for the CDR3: TGTGCCAGCAGCCCGGCCGGGACTAGCGGACAAGAGACCCAGTACTTC.

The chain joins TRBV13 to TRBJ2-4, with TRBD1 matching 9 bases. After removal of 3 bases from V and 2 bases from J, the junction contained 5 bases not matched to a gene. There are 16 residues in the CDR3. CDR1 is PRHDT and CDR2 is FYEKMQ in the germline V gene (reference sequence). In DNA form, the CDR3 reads TGTGCCAGCAGCTTGGGGACAGGGAGTACCAAAAACATTCAGTACTTC. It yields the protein CASSLGTGSTKNIQYF.

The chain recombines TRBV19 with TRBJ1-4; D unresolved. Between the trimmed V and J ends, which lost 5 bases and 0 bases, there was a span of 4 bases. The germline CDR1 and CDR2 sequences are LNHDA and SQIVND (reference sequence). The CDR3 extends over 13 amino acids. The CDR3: CASSLATNEKLFF. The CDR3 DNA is TGTGCCAGTAGTCTTGCAACTAATGAAAAACTGTTTTTT. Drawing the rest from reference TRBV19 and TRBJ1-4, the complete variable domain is DGGITQSPKYLFRKEGQNVTLSCEQNLNHDAMYWYRQDPGQGLRLIYYSQIVNDFQKGDIAEGYSVSREKKESFPLTVTSAQKNPTAFYLCASSLATNEKLFFGSGTQLSVL.

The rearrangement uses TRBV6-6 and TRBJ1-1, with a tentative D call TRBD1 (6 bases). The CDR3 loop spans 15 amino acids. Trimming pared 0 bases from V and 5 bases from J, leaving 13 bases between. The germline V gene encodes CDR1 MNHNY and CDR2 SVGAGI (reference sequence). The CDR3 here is CASSYSRGLGTEAFF. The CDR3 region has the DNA TGTGCCAGCAGTTACTCGCGGGGGCTGGGGACTGAAGCTTTCTTT.

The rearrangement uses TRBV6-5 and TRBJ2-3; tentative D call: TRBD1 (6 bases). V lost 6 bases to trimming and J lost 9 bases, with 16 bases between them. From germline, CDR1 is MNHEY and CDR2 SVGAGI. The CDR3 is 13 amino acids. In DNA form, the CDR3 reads TGTGCCAGCAGAGGGGGACCCTTACGAACGCAGTATTTT. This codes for CASRGGPLRTQYF.

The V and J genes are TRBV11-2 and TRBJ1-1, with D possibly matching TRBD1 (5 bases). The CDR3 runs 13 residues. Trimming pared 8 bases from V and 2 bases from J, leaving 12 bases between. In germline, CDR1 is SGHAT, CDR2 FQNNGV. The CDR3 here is CASRQGLNTEAFF. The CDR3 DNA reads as TGTGCCAGCCGCCAGGGTCTTAACACTGAAGCTTTCTTT. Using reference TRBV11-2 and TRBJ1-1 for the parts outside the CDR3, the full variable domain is EAGVAQSPRYKIIEKRQSVAFWCNPISGHATLYWYQQILGQGPKLLIQFQNNGVVDDSQLPKDRFSAERLKGVDSTLKIQPAKLEDSAVYLCASRQGLNTEAFFGQGTRLTVV.

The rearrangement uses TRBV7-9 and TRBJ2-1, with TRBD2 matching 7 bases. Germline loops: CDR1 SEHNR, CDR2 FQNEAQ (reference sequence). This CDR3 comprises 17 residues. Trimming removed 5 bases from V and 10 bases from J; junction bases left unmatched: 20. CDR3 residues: CASSPLAIERAGGEQFF. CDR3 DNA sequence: TGTGCCAGCAGCCCATTAGCGATCGAGCGGGCCGGGGGGGAGCAGTTCTTC.

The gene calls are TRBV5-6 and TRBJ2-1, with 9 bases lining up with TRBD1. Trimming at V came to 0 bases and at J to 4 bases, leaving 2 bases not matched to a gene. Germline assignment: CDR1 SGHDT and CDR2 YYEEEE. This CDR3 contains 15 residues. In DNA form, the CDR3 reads TGTGCCAGCAGCTTGGAGACAGGGGGATACAATGAGCAGTTCTTC. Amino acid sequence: CASSLETGGYNEQFF.

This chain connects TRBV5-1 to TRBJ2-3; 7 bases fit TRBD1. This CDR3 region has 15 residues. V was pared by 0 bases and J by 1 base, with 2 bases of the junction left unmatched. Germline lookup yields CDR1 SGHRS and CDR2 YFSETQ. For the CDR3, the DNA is TGCGCCAGCAGCTTGGTCGACAGGGGCACAGATACGCAGTATTTT. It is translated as CASSLVDRGTDTQYF.

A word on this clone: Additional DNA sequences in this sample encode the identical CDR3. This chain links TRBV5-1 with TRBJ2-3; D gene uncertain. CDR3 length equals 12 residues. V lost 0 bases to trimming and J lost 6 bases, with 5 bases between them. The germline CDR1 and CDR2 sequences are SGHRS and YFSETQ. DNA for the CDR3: TGCGCCAGCAGCTTGGCCGGTGATACGCAGTATTTT. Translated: CASSLAGDTQYF. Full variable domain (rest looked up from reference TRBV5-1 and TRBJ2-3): KAGVTQTPRYLIKTRGQQVTLSCSPISGHRSVSWYQQTPGQGLQFLFEYFSETQRNKGNFPGRFSGRQFSNSRSEMNVSTLELGDSALYLCASSLAGDTQYFGPGTRLTVL.

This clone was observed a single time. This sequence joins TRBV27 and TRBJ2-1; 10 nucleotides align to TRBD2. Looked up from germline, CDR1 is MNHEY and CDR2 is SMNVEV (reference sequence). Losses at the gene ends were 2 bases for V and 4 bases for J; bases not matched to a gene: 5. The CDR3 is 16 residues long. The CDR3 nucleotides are TGTGCCAGCAGTTTAACAGGACTAGCGGAGTACAATGAGCAGTTCTTC. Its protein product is CASSLTGLAEYNEQFF.

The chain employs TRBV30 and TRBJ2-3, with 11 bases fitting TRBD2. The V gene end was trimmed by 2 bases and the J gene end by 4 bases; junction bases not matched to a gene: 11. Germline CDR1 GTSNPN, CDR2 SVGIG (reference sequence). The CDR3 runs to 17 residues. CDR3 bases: TGTGCCTGGAGTCCTTCCGAGGCTAGCGGGGGGTCAGATACGCAGTATTTT. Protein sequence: CAWSPSEASGGSDTQYF.

CDR3 DNA sequence: TGTGCCAGCAGCCCAGGGCGGGAGCACACCGGGGAGCTGTTTTTT. It specifies CASSPGREHTGELFF. This chain uses TRBV3-1 (or the pseudogene TRBV3-2) with TRBJ2-2; 7 positions agree with TRBD2. V was clipped by 4 bases and J by 3 bases; unmatched bases: 5. This CDR3 comprises 15 residues. Per the germline V gene, CDR1 is LGHDT and CDR2 is YNNKEL (reference sequence).

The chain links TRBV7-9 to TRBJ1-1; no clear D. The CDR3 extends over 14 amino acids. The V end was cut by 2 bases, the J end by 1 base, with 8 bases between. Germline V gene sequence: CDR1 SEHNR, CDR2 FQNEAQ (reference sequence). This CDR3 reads CASSLTETNTEAFF. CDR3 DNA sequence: TGTGCCAGCAGCTTAACAGAAACGAACACTGAAGCTTTCTTT.

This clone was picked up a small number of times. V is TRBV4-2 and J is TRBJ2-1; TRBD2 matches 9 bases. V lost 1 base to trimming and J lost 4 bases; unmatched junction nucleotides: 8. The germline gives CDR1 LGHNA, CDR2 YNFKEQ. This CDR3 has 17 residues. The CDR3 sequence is CASSQGIPSGNYNEQFF. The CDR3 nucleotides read TGTGCCAGCAGCCAAGGAATCCCTAGCGGGAATTACAATGAGCAGTTCTTC.

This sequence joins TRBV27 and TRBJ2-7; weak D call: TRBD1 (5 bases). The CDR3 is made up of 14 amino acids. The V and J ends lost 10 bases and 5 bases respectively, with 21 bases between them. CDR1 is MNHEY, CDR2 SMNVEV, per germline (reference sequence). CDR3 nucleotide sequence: TGTGCCACCAAAGGGCTCCAGGGCCGCCACGAGCAGTACTTC. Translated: CATKGLQGRHEQYF.

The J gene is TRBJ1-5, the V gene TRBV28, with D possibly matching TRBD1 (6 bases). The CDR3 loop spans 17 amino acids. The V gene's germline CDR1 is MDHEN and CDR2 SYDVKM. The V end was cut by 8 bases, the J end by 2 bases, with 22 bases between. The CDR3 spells CASGPTRGARGNQPQHF. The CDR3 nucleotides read TGTGCCAGCGGACCCACTCGGGGGGCTCGGGGCAATCAGCCCCAGCATTTT.

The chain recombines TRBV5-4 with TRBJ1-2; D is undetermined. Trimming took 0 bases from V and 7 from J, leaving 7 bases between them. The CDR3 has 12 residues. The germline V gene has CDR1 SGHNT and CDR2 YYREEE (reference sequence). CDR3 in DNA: TGTGCCAGCAGCTTGGATGTCGGTGGCTACACCTTC. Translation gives CASSLDVGGYTF.

The CDR3: CASSLEVQGPFETQYF. The DNA for the CDR3 is TGTGCCAGCAGCTTAGAAGTACAGGGTCCTTTCGAGACCCAGTACTTC. The rearrangement links TRBV11-2 to TRBJ2-5; TRBD1 is a possible D gene (6 bases). Per germline, CDR1 SGHAT and CDR2 FQNNGV. The CDR3 spans 16 residues. V was clipped by 0 bases and J by 5 bases, with 16 bases between them.

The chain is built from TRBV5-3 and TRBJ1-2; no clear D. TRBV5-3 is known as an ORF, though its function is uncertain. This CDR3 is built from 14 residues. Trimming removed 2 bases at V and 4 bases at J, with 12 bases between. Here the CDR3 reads CARSLGRVAYGYTF. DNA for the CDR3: TGTGCCAGAAGCTTAGGGAGGGTGGCCTATGGCTACACCTTC.

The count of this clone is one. The CDR3 protein is CASGLIGDIQETQYF. The CDR3 DNA is TGTGCTAGTGGTCTCATAGGGGACATCCAAGAGACCCAGTACTTC. The rearrangement links TRBV12-5 to TRBJ2-5; D might be TRBD1 (6 bases). This CDR3 has 15 residues. The V gene's germline CDR1 is LGHNT and CDR2 FRNRAP. V was pared by 5 bases and J by 1 base, with 14 bases between.

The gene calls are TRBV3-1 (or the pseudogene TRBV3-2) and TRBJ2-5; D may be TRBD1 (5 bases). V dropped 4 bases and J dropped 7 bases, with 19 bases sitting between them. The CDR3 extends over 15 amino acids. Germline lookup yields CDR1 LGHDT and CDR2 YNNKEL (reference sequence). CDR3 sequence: CASSPVKGRVGTQYF. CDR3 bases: TGTGCCAGCAGCCCAGTTAAGGGCAGGGTCGGGACCCAGTACTTC.